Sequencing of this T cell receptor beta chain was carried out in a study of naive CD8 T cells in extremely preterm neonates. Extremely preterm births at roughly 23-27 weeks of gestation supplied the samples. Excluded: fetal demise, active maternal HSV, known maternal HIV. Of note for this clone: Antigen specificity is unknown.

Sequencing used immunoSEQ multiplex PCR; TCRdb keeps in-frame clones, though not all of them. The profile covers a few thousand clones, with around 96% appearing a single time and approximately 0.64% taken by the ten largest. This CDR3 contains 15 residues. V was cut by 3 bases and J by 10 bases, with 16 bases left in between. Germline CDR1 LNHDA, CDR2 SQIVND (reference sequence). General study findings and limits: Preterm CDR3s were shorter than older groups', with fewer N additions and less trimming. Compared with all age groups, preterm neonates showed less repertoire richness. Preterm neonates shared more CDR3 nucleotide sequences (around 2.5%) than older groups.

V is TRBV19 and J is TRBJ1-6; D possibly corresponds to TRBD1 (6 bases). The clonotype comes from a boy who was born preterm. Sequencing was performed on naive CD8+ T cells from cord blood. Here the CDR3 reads CASSMTPGAGSPLHF. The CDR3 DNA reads TGTGCCAGTAGTATGACGCCGGGGGCAGGGTCACCCCTCCACTTT.